The rows below give T cell receptor beta chains drawn from one sample of a study of patients and donors after allogeneic stem cell transplantation. TCRdb analysed the RT-PCR reads with MiXCR anew, one entry per CDR3 protein. The sample includes 400,000 to 450,000 distinct CDR3 sequences, more than 15% of them seen just once. Sequencing used blood, either unsorted or a sorted T cell fraction (not recorded which). The receptor source for this set is a human donor who was either an allogeneic HSCT recipient or a stem cell or donor lymphocyte infusion donor (not recorded which). It is not recorded whose cells these are; they may come from a transplant donor. The CDR3 runs from the conserved cysteine through the conserved F or W. A D gene is named only where the DNA matches it firmly. Part of the rows lack a size; the others show once, few, many or a class for expanded clones.

abundance: few; v_gene: TRBV20-1; j_gene: TRBJ1-1; d_gene: TRBD1; CDR3aa: CSAKPGQGLEAFF; CDR3nt: TGCAGTGCAAAACCTGGACAGGGTCTTGAAGCTTTCTTT
abundance: few; v_gene: TRBV11-3; j_gene: TRBJ2-7; d_gene: -; CDR3aa: CASSLDLRGSDSYEQYF; CDR3nt: TGTGCCAGCAGCTTAGACCTCCGAGGGAGCGACTCCTACGAGCAGTACTTC
abundance: -; v_gene: TRBV15; j_gene: TRBJ2-2; d_gene: -; CDR3aa: CATSRLDIGGLFF; CDR3nt: TGTGCCACCAGCAGACTAGATATCGGGGGGCTGTTTTTT
abundance: -; v_gene: TRBV12-3/TRBV12-4; j_gene: TRBJ1-6; d_gene: -; CDR3aa: CASSLSRRGVGGVNSPLHF; CDR3nt: TGTGCCAGCAGTTTATCCCGTCGGGGCGTGGGAGGTGTCAATTCACCCCTCCACTTT
abundance: few; v_gene: TRBV5-4; j_gene: TRBJ2-5; d_gene: TRBD2; CDR3aa: CASSFKLSGGSGETQYF; CDR3nt: TGTGCCAGCAGCTTTAAACTTAGCGGGGGAAGTGGAGAGACCCAGTACTTC
abundance: many; v_gene: TRBV29-1; j_gene: TRBJ2-4; d_gene: -; CDR3aa: CSVGRDYIQYF; CDR3nt: TGCAGCGTAGGCAGGGACTACATTCAGTACTTC
abundance: -; v_gene: TRBV15; j_gene: TRBJ1-2; d_gene: -; CDR3aa: CATSRDRKVATNYGYTF; CDR3nt: TGTGCCACCAGCAGAGATAGGAAGGTAGCAACTAACTATGGCTACACCTTC
abundance: -; v_gene: TRBV7-3; j_gene: TRBJ2-1; d_gene: TRBD2; CDR3aa: CASSLGGRASNEQFF; CDR3nt: TGTGCCAGCAGCTTAGGCGGGAGGGCCTCCAATGAGCAGTTCTTC
abundance: -; v_gene: TRBV20-1; j_gene: TRBJ2-7; d_gene: -; CDR3aa: CSARDLYGAGLYEQYF; CDR3nt: TGCAGTGCTAGAGATCTATATGGTGCAGGGCTCTACGAGCAGTACTTC
abundance: few; v_gene: TRBV12-3/TRBV12-4; j_gene: TRBJ2-3; d_gene: TRBD2; CDR3aa: CASSLAEREGLTQYF; CDR3nt: TGTGCCAGCAGTTTAGCGGAGCGGGAGGGCCTTACGCAGTATTTT
abundance: once; v_gene: TRBV29-1; j_gene: TRBJ2-3; d_gene: -; CDR3aa: CSVRGPDTQYF; CDR3nt: TGCAGCGTGAGGGGCCCAGATACGCAGTATTTT
abundance: many; v_gene: TRBV19; j_gene: TRBJ2-1; d_gene: -; CDR3aa: CASSRGRDNEQFF; CDR3nt: TGTGCCAGTAGTAGGGGCAGAGACAATGAGCAGTTCTTC
abundance: -; v_gene: TRBV7-9; j_gene: TRBJ2-3; d_gene: -; CDR3aa: CASSSGRLWGTDTQYF; CDR3nt: TGTGCCAGCAGCTCCGGGCGACTCTGGGGCACAGATACGCAGTATTTT
abundance: -; v_gene: TRBV24-1; j_gene: TRBJ1-2; d_gene: TRBD1; CDR3aa: CATSDHRGGGYTF; CDR3nt: TGTGCCACCAGTGACCACAGGGGGGGCGGCTACACCTTC
abundance: -; v_gene: TRBV5-1; j_gene: TRBJ2-1; d_gene: TRBD2; CDR3aa: CASSGGLAGWTPYNEQFF; CDR3nt: TGCGCCAGCAGCGGGGGACTAGCGGGCTGGACCCCCTACAATGAGCAGTTCTTC
abundance: -; v_gene: TRBV29-1; j_gene: TRBJ2-1; d_gene: -; CDR3aa: CSVAYNEQFF; CDR3nt: TGCAGCGTTGCCTACAATGAGCAGTTCTTC
abundance: many; v_gene: TRBV6-1; j_gene: TRBJ1-5; d_gene: TRBD1; CDR3aa: CASSTLGQGLNQPQHF; CDR3nt: TGTGCCAGCAGTACCCTTGGACAGGGGCTCAATCAGCCCCAGCATTTT
abundance: few; v_gene: TRBV30; j_gene: TRBJ1-2; d_gene: TRBD1; CDR3aa: CAWSQGDSTF; CDR3nt: TGTGCCTGGAGTCAAGGGGACAGCACCTTC
abundance: many; v_gene: TRBV7-2; j_gene: TRBJ2-7; d_gene: -; CDR3aa: CASSLVPGPQKEQYF; CDR3nt: TGTGCCAGCAGCTTAGTACCTGGCCCCCAGAAGGAGCAGTACTTC
abundance: -; v_gene: TRBV20-1; j_gene: TRBJ2-3; d_gene: TRBD2; CDR3aa: CSAVAGESKTDTQYF; CDR3nt: TGCAGTGCTGTAGCGGGAGAATCAAAAACAGATACGCAGTATTTT
abundance: -; v_gene: TRBV2; j_gene: TRBJ2-7; d_gene: TRBD1; CDR3aa: CASSQDTGQLYEQYF; CDR3nt: TGTGCCAGCAGCCAAGACACGGGACAGCTCTACGAGCAGTACTTC
abundance: -; v_gene: TRBV6-1; j_gene: TRBJ2-3; d_gene: TRBD1; CDR3aa: CASSRAGTGGADTQYF; CDR3nt: TGTGCCAGCAGTCGCGCCGGGACAGGGGGCGCAGATACGCAGTATTTT